This T cell receptor beta chain was identified in a study of regulatory T cells in long-lasting Graves disease. Study-wide background: Antithyroid drugs had been taken by newly diagnosed Graves' patients for under 3 months. General study results and limits: Compared with new cases, persistent Graves' patients showed reduced TCR diversity.

The germline V gene encodes CDR1 LNHDA and CDR2 SQIVND (reference sequence). Trimming stripped 8 bases from V and 5 bases from J, with 18 bases between. This CDR3 has 14 residues. Time point defined: newly diagnosed GD, antithyroid drugs for less than 3 months. PBMC-extracted RNA yielded the TCR library. This clonotype has a handful of counts. Its specificity is unknown. In building TCR beta libraries, iRepertoire HTBI primers were used together with Arm-PCR of CDR3 regions. TCRdb ran MiXCR on the multiplex PCR reads and lists one entry per CDR3 protein. The sample includes 350,000 to 500,000 distinct CDR3 sequences, roughly 15% of them seen just once. These same records also appear under a second study, on T cells in Graves' hyperthyroidism and ophthalmopathy. That work contributes: Blood shared most expanded thyroid clonotypes above 0.001.

The sample was peripheral blood mononuclear cells (PBMCs), taken at new diagnosis, from a patient treated with antithyroid drugs. The sequence was obtained from a woman aged 25 to 39 with Graves disease. The V and J genes are TRBV19 and TRBJ2-5; possibly TRBD1 or TRBD2 for D (5 bases each). The CDR3 protein is CASGQVGTVETQYF. In DNA, the CDR3 is TGTGCCAGTGGACAAGTCGGGACCGTGGAGACCCAGTACTTC.